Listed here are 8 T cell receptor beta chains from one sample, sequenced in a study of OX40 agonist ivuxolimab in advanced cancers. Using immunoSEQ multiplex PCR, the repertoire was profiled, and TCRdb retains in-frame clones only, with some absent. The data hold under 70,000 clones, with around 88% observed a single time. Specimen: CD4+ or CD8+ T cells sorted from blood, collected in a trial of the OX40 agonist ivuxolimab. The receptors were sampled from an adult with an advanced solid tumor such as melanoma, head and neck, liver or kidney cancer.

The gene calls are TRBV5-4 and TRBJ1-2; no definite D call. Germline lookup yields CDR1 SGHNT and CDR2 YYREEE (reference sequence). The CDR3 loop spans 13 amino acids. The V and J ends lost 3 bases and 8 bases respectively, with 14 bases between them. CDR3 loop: CASSYSDLSGYTF. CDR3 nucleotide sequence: TGTGCCAGCAGCTACTCTGACCTATCGGGCTACACCTTC. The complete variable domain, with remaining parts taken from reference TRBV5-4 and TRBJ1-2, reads ETGVTQSPTHLIKTRGQQVTLRCSSQSGHNTVSWYQQALGQGPQFIFQYYREEENGRGNFPPRFSGLQFPNYSSELNVNALELDDSALYLCASSYSDLSGYTFGSGTRLTVV.

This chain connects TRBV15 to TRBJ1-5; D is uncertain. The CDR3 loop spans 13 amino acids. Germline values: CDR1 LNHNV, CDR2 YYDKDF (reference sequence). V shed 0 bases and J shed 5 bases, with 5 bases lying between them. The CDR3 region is CATSRDGDQPQHF. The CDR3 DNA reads TGTGCCACCAGCAGAGATGGGGATCAGCCCCAGCATTTT.

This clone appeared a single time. The CDR3 DNA is TGCGCCAGCAGTTCAGCGGGGGGGCCAGATACGCAGTATTTT. Its protein is CASSSAGGPDTQYF. The chain uses TRBV5-1 and TRBJ2-3; 10 bases are a match to TRBD2. Germline lookup yields CDR1 SGHRS and CDR2 YFSETQ. There are 14 residues in the CDR3. V was clipped by 5 bases and J by 4 bases; unmatched bases: 4.

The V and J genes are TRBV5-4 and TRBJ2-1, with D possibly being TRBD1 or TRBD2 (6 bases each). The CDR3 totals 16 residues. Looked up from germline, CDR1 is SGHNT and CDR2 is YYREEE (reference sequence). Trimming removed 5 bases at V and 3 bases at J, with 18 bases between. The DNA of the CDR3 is TGTGCCAGCAGGGGGGGCCTTGCGAAGCACTACAATGAGCAGTTCTTC. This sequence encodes CASRGGLAKHYNEQFF.

CDR3 coding DNA: TGTGCCAGCAGCCCCCAACCCCAAGCGTTGCCGGGACAGGGCTTTTACGAGCAGTACTTC. Its translation: CASSPQPQALPGQGFYEQYF. The chain employs TRBV11-3 and TRBJ2-7; 9 positions agree with TRBD1. The length of the CDR3 is 20 residues. Per the germline V gene, CDR1 is SGHNT and CDR2 is YENEEA. V shed 5 bases and J 4 bases; nucleotides not matched to a gene: 24.

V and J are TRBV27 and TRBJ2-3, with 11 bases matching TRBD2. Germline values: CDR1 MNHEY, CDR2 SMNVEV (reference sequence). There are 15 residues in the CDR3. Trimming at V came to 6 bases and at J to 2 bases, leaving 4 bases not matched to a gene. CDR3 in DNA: TGTGCCAGCAGGGGGACTAGCGGCTACACAGATACGCAGTATTTT. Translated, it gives CASRGTSGYTDTQYF.

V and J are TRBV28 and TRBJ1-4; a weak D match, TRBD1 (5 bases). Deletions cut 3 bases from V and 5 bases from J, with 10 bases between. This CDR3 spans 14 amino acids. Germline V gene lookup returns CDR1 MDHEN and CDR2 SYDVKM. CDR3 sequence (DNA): TGTGCCAGCAGTTTCCAGGGACCGAATGAAAAACTGTTTTTT. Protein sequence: CASSFQGPNEKLFF.

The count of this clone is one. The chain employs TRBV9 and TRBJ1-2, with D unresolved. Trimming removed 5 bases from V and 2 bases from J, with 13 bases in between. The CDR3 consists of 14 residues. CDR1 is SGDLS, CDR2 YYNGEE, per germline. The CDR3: CASSRDGSNYGYTF. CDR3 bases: TGTGCCAGCAGTAGAGACGGTTCGAACTATGGCTACACCTTC.